This T cell receptor beta chain came from a study of blood T cell repertoires in COVID-19. On the study more broadly: Sites in the United States, Italy and Spain provided acute and convalescent COVID-19 samples.

Which cohort a participant joined came from the clinical history participants gave. Clones were read by immunoSEQ multiplex PCR, and TCRdb kept only the in-frame ones, dropping some. Of 470,000 or so clones listed, 87% are singletons. V gave up 6 bases and J gave up 4 bases, with 7 bases separating them. CDR1 and CDR2 from the germline V gene are SQVTM and ANQGSEA. The CDR3 runs 11 residues. This receptor was obtained from a woman aged 18-35 years with acute COVID-19. The rearrangement joins TRBV29-1 to TRBJ1-3; no clear D gene. The sample comprised PBMCs or T cells enriched from blood (not recorded which). The CDR3 loop reads CSVERGNTIYF. The CDR3 DNA reads TGCAGCGTGGAGAGAGGAAACACCATATATTTT.